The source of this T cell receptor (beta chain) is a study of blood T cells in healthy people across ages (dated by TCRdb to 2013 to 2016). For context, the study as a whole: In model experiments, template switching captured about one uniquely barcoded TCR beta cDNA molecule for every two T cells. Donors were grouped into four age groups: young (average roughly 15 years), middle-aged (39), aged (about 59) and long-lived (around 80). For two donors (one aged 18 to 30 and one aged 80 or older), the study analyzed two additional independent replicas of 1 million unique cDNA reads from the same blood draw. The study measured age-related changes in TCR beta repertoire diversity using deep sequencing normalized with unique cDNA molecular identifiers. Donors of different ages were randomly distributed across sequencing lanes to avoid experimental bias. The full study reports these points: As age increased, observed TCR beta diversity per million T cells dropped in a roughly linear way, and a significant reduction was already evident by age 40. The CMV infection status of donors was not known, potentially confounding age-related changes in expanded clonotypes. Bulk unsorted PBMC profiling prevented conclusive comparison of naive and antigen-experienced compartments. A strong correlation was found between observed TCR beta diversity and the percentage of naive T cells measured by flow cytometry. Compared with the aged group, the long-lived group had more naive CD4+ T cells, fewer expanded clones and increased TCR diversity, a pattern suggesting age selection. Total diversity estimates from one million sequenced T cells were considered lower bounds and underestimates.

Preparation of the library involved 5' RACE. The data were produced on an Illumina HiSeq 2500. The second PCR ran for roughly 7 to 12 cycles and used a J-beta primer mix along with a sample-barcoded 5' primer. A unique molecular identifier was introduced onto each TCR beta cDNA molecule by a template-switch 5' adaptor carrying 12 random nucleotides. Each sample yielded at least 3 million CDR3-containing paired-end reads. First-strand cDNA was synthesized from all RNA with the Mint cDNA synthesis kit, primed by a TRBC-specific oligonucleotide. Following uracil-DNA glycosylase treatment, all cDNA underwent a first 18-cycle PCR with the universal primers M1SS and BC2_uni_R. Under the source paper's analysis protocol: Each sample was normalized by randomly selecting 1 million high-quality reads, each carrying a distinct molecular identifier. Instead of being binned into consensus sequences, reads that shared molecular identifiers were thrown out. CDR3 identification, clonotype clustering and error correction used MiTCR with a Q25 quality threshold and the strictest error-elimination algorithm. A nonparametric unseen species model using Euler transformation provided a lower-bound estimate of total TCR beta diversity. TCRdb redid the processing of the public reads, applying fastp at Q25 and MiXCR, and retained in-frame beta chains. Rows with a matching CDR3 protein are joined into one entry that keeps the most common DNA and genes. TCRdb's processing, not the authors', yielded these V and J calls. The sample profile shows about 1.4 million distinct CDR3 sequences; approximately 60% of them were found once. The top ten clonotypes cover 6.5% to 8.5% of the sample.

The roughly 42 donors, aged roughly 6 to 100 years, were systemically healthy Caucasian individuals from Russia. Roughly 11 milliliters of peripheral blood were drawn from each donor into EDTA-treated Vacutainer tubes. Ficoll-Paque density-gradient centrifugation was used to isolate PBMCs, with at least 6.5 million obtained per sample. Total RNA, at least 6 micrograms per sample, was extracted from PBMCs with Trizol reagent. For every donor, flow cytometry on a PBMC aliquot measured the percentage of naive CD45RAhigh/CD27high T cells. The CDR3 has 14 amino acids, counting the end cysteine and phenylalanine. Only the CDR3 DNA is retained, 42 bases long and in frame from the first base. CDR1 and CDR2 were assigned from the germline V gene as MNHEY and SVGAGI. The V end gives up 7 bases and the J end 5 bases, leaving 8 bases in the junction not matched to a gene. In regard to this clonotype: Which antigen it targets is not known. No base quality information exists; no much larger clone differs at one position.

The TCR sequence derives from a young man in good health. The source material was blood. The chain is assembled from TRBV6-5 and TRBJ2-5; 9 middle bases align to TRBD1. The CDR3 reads CASTRTGVQETQYF. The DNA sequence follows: TGTGCCAGCACCCGGACAGGGGTGCAGGAGACCCAGTACTTC.